What follows describes a single T cell receptor beta chain. This table comes from immunoSEQ multiplex PCR, and its TCRdb copy is limited to in-frame clones, with some not included. Seen here are about 160,000 clones, 90% to 95% observed once, and the top ten hold about 4.5%. This CDR3 is built from 15 residues. Deletions cut 9 bases from V and 2 bases from J, with 16 bases between. CDR1 KGHDR and CDR2 SFDVKD come from the germline V gene. These data belong to a study of T cell responses to AZD1222 COVID-19 vaccine. The receptor's source is an adult in good health. This sample comprised peripheral blood, obtained on day 0 of MenACWY control vaccination. The chain couples TRBV24-1 to TRBJ2-1; D is ambiguous. The CDR3 DNA is TGTGCCACCTCACGACGCTCCTCGACCTACAATGAGCAGTTCTTC. This encodes CATSRRSSTYNEQFF.